This is a list of T cell receptor beta chains from one sample in a study of shared clonotypes between healthy human individuals. Data came from immunoSEQ multiplex PCR; TCRdb stores just in-frame clones and leaves some out. The data show 600,000 to 750,000 clones, around 90% seen once. The specimen sequenced was memory CD8+ T cells from PBMCs. Receptors were obtained from a young man in good health. Some clones in this sample may be carry-over from other donors' samples. The CDR3 runs from the conserved cysteine through the conserved F or W. A D gene is named only where the DNA matches it firmly. Clone size, where shown, is once, few, many, or a class for clones that have expanded.

j_call clone_size d_call v_call cdr3_nt cdr3_aa
TRBJ2-1 . TRBD2 TRBV7-2 TGTGCCAGCAGCTCCCTAGCGGGAGCCCCCAGGGATGAGCAGTTCTTC CASSSLAGAPRDEQFF
TRBJ1-2 . TRBD1 TRBV6-5 TGTGCCAGCAGTTATGGGACAGGGGGCGAGGATGGCTACACCTTC CASSYGTGGEDGYTF
TRBJ2-1 . . TRBV5-6 TGTGCCAGCAGCTTGGGGCGGGGTGAGCAGTTCTTC CASSLGRGEQFF
TRBJ1-1 . TRBD1 TRBV28 TGTGCCAGCAGCTTACCGGGACAGGGCTACACTGAAGCTTTCTTT CASSLPGQGYTEAFF
TRBJ2-1 . TRBD2 TRBV4-3 TGCGCCAGCAGCCAGGTAGCGGGAGAAGGGTACAATGAGCAGTTCTTC CASSQVAGEGYNEQFF
TRBJ2-2 . TRBD2 TRBV19 TGTGCCAGTAGTATCGGTATGGGACTAGCGGGTTCCAACACCGGGGAGCTGTTTTTT CASSIGMGLAGSNTGELFF
TRBJ1-3 . TRBD1 TRBV5-4 TGTGCCAGCAGCTGGGACAGGGCTGGAAACACCATATATTTT CASSWDRAGNTIYF
TRBJ1-2 . . TRBV29-1 TGCAGCGTTGATGGGGATTGGTATGGCTACACCTTC CSVDGDWYGYTF
TRBJ1-5 . . TRBV21-1 TGTGCCAGCACCTTGTGGACAGGGCATGGAAGCAATCAGCCCCAGCATTTT CASTLWTGHGSNQPQHF
TRBJ1-5 . . TRBV28 TGTGCCAGCAGTTTTAATCCTCAGCCCCAGCATTTT CASSFNPQPQHF
TRBJ2-7 . TRBD1 TRBV29-1 TGCAGCGTTGGGGGACAGGGGCACTCCTACGAGCAGTACTTC CSVGGQGHSYEQYF
TRBJ1-4 . TRBD1 TRBV7-9 TGTGCCAGCAGCTTGCAGGACAGGGCTGGAGAAAAACTGTTTTTT CASSLQDRAGEKLFF
TRBJ2-7 . TRBD2 TRBV19 TGTGCCAGTAGTATACCTCGGGGGGAACCGGGCTACGAGCAGTACTTC CASSIPRGEPGYEQYF
TRBJ1-5 few . TRBV28 TGTGCCAGCAGTTATCAACACAGCAATCAGCCCCAGCATTTT CASSYQHSNQPQHF
TRBJ1-3 . . TRBV28 TGTGCATGGCGTGAAGGAAACACCATATATTTT CAWREGNTIYF
TRBJ1-2 . . TRBV27 TGTGCCAGCTCCTTCTCAGGGTCAGGCTATGGCTACACCTTC CASSFSGSGYGYTF
TRBJ2-5 . . TRBV27 TGTGCCAGCAGTTTAACCGACACCTCCAGGGGAGTCCAGTACTTC CASSLTDTSRGVQYF